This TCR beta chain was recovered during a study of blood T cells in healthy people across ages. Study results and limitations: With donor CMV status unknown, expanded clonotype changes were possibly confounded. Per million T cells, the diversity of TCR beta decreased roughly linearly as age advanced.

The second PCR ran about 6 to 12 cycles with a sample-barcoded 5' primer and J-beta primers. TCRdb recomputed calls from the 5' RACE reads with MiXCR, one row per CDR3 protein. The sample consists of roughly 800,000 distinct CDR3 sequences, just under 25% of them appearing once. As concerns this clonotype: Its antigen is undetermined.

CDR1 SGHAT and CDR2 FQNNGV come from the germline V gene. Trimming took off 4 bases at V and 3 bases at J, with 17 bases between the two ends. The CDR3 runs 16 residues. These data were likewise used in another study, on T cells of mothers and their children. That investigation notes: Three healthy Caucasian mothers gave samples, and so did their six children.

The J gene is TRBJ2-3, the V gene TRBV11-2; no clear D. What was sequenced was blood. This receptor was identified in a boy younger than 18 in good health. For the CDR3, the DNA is TGTGCCAGCAGCTCCCCGCCCCCGACCGGAACAGATACGCAGTATTTT. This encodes CASSSPPPTGTDTQYF.